This T cell receptor (beta chain) was sequenced for a study of vaccination effects on CD4 cells after COVID-19. On this clone itself: No antigen is known for it.

TCRdb's table, derived via immunoSEQ multiplex PCR, lists solely in-frame clones and lacks some. The sample carries roughly 30,000 clones, 70% to 75% recorded once. Investigators separated out CD4+ T cells once 9 to 11 days of culture had passed. Each participant was given two doses of one vaccine (BNT162b2 or mRNA-1273). This CDR3 contains 15 residues. Trimming shortened V by 5 bases and J by 6 bases, and 17 bases separated the two germline ends. Per the germline V gene, CDR1 is MNHEY and CDR2 is SMNVEV (reference sequence). The sequences come from CD4+ T cells from PBMCs cultured without peptide, collected after COVID-19 vaccination. The V and J genes are TRBV27 and TRBJ2-1; weak D call: TRBD2 (6 bases). The receptor was derived from a human donor who received a COVID-19 vaccine. Here the CDR3 reads CASSHQAGFGNEQFF. In DNA, the CDR3 is TGTGCCAGCAGTCACCAGGCGGGGTTCGGCAATGAGCAGTTCTTC.